This passage covers 18 T cell receptor beta chains from one sample sequenced in a study of OX40 agonist ivuxolimab in advanced cancers. Some clones are missing from TCRdb's copy, which holds only in-frame ones; the method was immunoSEQ multiplex PCR. The table has approximately 61,000 clones, roughly 80% seen once. This specimen was CD4+ or CD8+ T cells sorted from blood, taken in a trial of the OX40 agonist ivuxolimab. These TCRs come from an adult with an advanced solid tumor such as melanoma, head and neck, liver or kidney cancer.

This chain uses TRBV5-4 with TRBJ2-7; TRBD2 agrees at 9 bases. The CDR3 extends over 16 amino acids. In germline, CDR1 is SGHNT, CDR2 YYREEE (reference sequence). V dropped 0 bases and J dropped 4; count of bases not matched to a gene: 8. CDR3: CASSLGIAGASYEQYF. DNA of the CDR3: TGTGCCAGCAGCTTGGGTATAGCGGGAGCCTCTTACGAGCAGTACTTC.

The rearrangement links TRBV5-1 to TRBJ1-2; D gene ambiguous. The CDR3 runs 14 residues. Germline V gives CDR1 SGHRS, CDR2 YFSETQ. Trimming removed 0 bases at V and 2 bases at J, with 8 bases between. Here the CDR3 reads CASSLVVGNYGYTF. The DNA for the CDR3 is TGCGCCAGCAGCTTGGTGGTAGGGAACTATGGCTACACCTTC.

The chain combines TRBV5-4 with TRBJ2-7; 7 nucleotides agree with TRBD2. The CDR3 sequence is 14 residues long. Germline CDR1 SGHNT, CDR2 YYREEE (reference sequence). V gave up 4 bases and J gave up 2 bases; unmatched junction bases: 6. The CDR3 region is CASSTGTNPYEQYF. The CDR3 DNA follows: TGTGCCAGCAGCACCGGGACTAACCCCTACGAGCAGTACTTC.

V gene TRBV5-1 combines with J gene TRBJ1-1; D may be TRBD1 (6 bases). The CDR3 runs 15 residues. V dropped 4 bases and J dropped 3 bases, with 16 bases sitting between them. The germline CDR1 and CDR2 sequences are SGHRS and YFSETQ. The CDR3 loop reads CASSPGAGIYTEAFF. CDR3 in DNA: TGCGCCAGCAGCCCGGGGGCAGGGATCTACACTGAAGCTTTCTTT.

There are a few counts of this clone. This rearrangement joins TRBV5-4 to TRBJ2-1; D possibly corresponds to TRBD2 (6 bases). Per germline, CDR1 SGHNT and CDR2 YYREEE (reference sequence). V lost 7 bases and J 4 bases, leaving 12 bases between the germline ends. The CDR3 covers 13 residues. The CDR3 DNA sequence: TGTGCCAGCGGGCTAGCGTATTACAATGAGCAGTTCTTC. This sequence encodes CASGLAYYNEQFF.

This clone was recorded once. CDR3 loop: CASSLAGQPYEQYV. The CDR3 DNA follows: TGTGCCAGCAGCTTAGCGGGACAACCGTACGAGCAGTACGTC. The V gene is TRBV11-1, the J gene TRBJ2-7; tentatively, D is TRBD1 (6 bases). Germline V lookup: CDR1 SGHAT, CDR2 FQDESV (reference sequence). The CDR3 has 14 residues. The V end lost 0 bases, the J end lost 4 bases, and 10 bases lay between the germline ends.

The chain links TRBV5-1 to TRBJ2-6; TRBD1 aligns across 8 bases. Germline assignment: CDR1 SGHRS and CDR2 YFSETQ. This CDR3 contains 17 residues. J was trimmed by 2 bases and V by 4 bases; bases with no gene match: 8. CDR3 bases: TGCGCCAGCAGCCAACACCCGGACAGGGCTGGGGCCAACGTCCTGACTTTC. Its protein is CASSQHPDRAGANVLTF. Using reference TRBV5-1 and TRBJ2-6 for the parts outside the CDR3, the full variable domain is KAGVTQTPRYLIKTRGQQVTLSCSPISGHRSVSWYQQTPGQGLQFLFEYFSETQRNKGNFPGRFSGRQFSNSRSEMNVSTLELGDSALYLCASSQHPDRAGANVLTFGAGSRLTVL.

This clone has a handful of counts. Here the CDR3 DNA reads TGTGCCAGCAGCTCTTGGGAAGAGACGGGAGTAAAGGGGGAGCAGTTCTTC. It encodes CASSSWEETGVKGEQFF. The V call is TRBV11-3, the J call TRBJ2-1; a weak D match, TRBD2 (6 bases). The V end lost 4 bases, the J end lost 10 bases, and 26 bases lay between the germline ends. The CDR3 has 17 amino acids. Germline CDR1 is SGHNT and CDR2 is YENEEA.

This clone was seen once. V and J are TRBV2 and TRBJ1-1; D gene uncertain. Germline values: CDR1 SNHLY, CDR2 FYNNEI. CDR3 size: 14 residues. Trimming pared 2 bases from V and 4 bases from J, leaving 11 bases between. DNA for the CDR3: TGTGCCAGCAGTGAAATCAGGACGAGCACTGAAGCTTTCTTT. Translated: CASSEIRTSTEAFF. Filled out from reference TRBV2 and TRBJ1-1, the complete variable domain reads EPEVTQTPSHQVTQMGQEVILRCVPISNHLYFYWYRQILGQKVEFLVSFYNNEISEKSEIFDDQFSVERPDGSNFTLKIRSTKLEDSAMYFCASSEIRTSTEAFFGQGTRLTVV.

The chain recombines TRBV18 with TRBJ1-2, with a possible D match to TRBD1 (5 bases). The V end lost 1 base, the J end lost 2 bases, and 5 bases lay between the germline ends. The germline CDR1 and CDR2 sequences are KGHSH and LQKENI. This CDR3 is 13 amino acids long. This CDR3 reads CASSPQGNYGYTF. The CDR3 DNA follows: TGTGCCAGCTCACCACAGGGGAACTATGGCTACACCTTC. Based on the CDR3 plus reference TRBV18 and TRBJ1-2, the full variable domain is NAGVMQNPRHLVRRRGQEARLRCSPMKGHSHVYWYRQLPEEGLKFMVYLQKENIIDESGMPKERFSAEFPKEGPSILRIQQVVRGDSAAYFCASSPQGNYGYTFGSGTRLTVV.

The chain employs TRBV6-1 and TRBJ2-1; the D gene is possibly TRBD2 (5 bases). Trimming removed 4 bases from V and 0 bases from J, with 10 bases in between. Germline V gene data show CDR1 as MNHNS and CDR2 as SASEGT. CDR3 length: 15 residues. This CDR3 is CASSGERSSYNEQFF. The DNA for the CDR3 is TGTGCCAGCAGTGGGGAGCGGAGCTCCTACAATGAGCAGTTCTTC.

This clone appeared a few times. The genes are TRBV7-6 and TRBJ2-1; 12 bases map to TRBD2. The CDR3 extends over 14 amino acids. Germline V gene lookup returns CDR1 SGHVS and CDR2 FNYEAQ. Unmatched junction bases numbered 1, after V lost 1 base and J lost 9 bases. In nucleotides, the CDR3 is TGTGCCAGCAGCTTAGGACTAGCGGGAGTTGAGCAGTTCTTC. Amino acid sequence: CASSLGLAGVEQFF.

This rearrangement joins TRBV7-8 to TRBJ2-7; the D gene is possibly TRBD2 (5 bases). Germline V gene lookup returns CDR1 SGHVS and CDR2 FQNEAQ. Trimming removed 4 bases from V and 9 bases from J, with 16 bases in between. There are 13 residues in the CDR3. The CDR3 region is CASSYSEGNGQYF. CDR3 sequence (DNA): TGTGCCAGCAGCTACTCCGAGGGAAATGGGCAGTACTTC.

The rearrangement joins TRBV4-1 to TRBJ2-3; the D gene is possibly TRBD2 (5 bases). Trimming removed 1 base from V and 1 base from J, with 12 bases in between. This CDR3 spans 16 amino acids. Germline CDR1 is MGHRA and CDR2 is YSYEKL. The CDR3 spells CASSQVVGGGTDTQYF. The CDR3 region has the DNA TGCGCCAGCAGCCAAGTAGTCGGAGGCGGCACAGATACGCAGTATTTT.

A word on this clone: At one end, the junction sequence differs from germline, possibly due to a read error. The rearrangement uses TRBV5-1 and TRBJ1-1; 7 bases match TRBD1. This CDR3 is built from 14 residues. From germline, CDR1 is SGHRS and CDR2 YFSETQ. For the CDR3, the DNA is TGCGCCAGCAGTTTGGACAGGCCGAACACTGAAGCTTTCTTT. Translating it yields CASSLDRPNTEAFF.

The CDR3 is CASSRHINQPQHF. DNA of the CDR3: TGTGCCAGCAGTCGGCACATCAATCAGCCCCAGCATTTT. The chain uses TRBV6-5 and TRBJ1-5; unclear D gene. V shed 5 bases and J shed 3 bases, with 8 bases lying between them. The V gene's germline CDR1 is MNHEY and CDR2 SVGAGI. The length of the CDR3 is 13 residues.

This chain links TRBV5-1 with TRBJ2-5; TRBD1 might be the D (6 bases). The CDR3 sequence is 16 residues long. Germline CDR1 and CDR2: SGHRS and YFSETQ. The V end lost 5 bases, the J end lost 7 bases, and 24 bases lay between the germline ends. The CDR3 loop reads CASRWLLRQEGGTQYF. CDR3 sequence (DNA): TGCGCCAGCAGGTGGCTTCTTCGGCAGGAAGGGGGGACCCAGTACTTC. The full variable domain, completed using reference TRBV5-1 and TRBJ2-5, is KAGVTQTPRYLIKTRGQQVTLSCSPISGHRSVSWYQQTPGQGLQFLFEYFSETQRNKGNFPGRFSGRQFSNSRSEMNVSTLELGDSALYLCASRWLLRQEGGTQYFGPGTRLLVL.

This clone was detected only a few times. J is TRBJ2-1 and V is TRBV25-1, with TRBD1 identical over 7 bases. Germline V CDR1 and CDR2: MGHDK, SYGVNS. The CDR3 loop spans 16 amino acids. V shed 2 bases and J 0 bases; nucleotides not matched to a gene: 4. The CDR3 nucleotides read TGTGCCAGCAGTGAACCACGACAGGGCTCCTACAATGAGCAGTTCTTC. As protein: CASSEPRQGSYNEQFF. Complete variable domain (other parts from reference TRBV25-1 and TRBJ2-1): EADIYQTPRYLVIGTGKKITLECSQTMGHDKMYWYQQDPGMELHLIHYSYGVNSTEKGDLSSESTVSRIRTEHFPLTLESARPSHTSQYLCASSEPRQGSYNEQFFGPGTRLTVL.